The 30 T cell receptor beta chains listed next were all sequenced from one sample in a study of shared clonotypes between healthy human individuals. Generated by immunoSEQ multiplex PCR, the TCRdb table keeps only in-frame clones and is missing some. Of about 2.4 million clones listed, roughly 93% are singletons. Sequenced: naive CD4+ T cells from PBMCs. Noted subset: CD45RA+ positively selected. The receptors here all came from a man aged 18 to 29 in good health. Some clones in this sample may be carry-over from other donors' samples.

The chain uses TRBV5-1 and TRBJ2-7; TRBD2 aligns across 9 bases. The CDR3 has 17 residues. V trimming: 2 bases; J trimming: 2 bases; junction bases outside the gene matches: 11. The germline CDR1 and CDR2 sequences are SGHRS and YFSETQ. In nucleotides, the CDR3 is TGCGCCAGCAGCTTTTTTTTGGCTAGCGGGAACCCCTACGAGCAGTACTTC. This sequence encodes CASSFFLASGNPYEQYF.

The rearrangement uses TRBV6-6 and TRBJ2-3; perhaps TRBD1 as D (6 bases). From germline, CDR1 is MNHNY and CDR2 SVGAGI (reference sequence). V gave up 11 bases and J gave up 0 bases, with 15 bases separating them. There are 14 residues in the CDR3. The CDR3 loop is CAAPPQGSTDTQYF. The CDR3 DNA reads TGTGCCGCCCCCCCCCAGGGGAGCACAGATACGCAGTATTTT.

The rearrangement links TRBV19 to TRBJ2-1; the match to TRBD2 covers 10 bases. Germline-derived CDR1 and CDR2 are LNHDA and SQIVND (reference sequence). Losses at the gene ends were 6 bases for V and 9 bases for J; bases not matched to a gene: 8. There are 14 residues in the CDR3. The CDR3 loop is CASRVAGGGSEQFF. The CDR3 nucleotides are TGTGCCAGTAGGGTAGCGGGAGGTGGGAGTGAGCAGTTCTTC.

The chain recombines TRBV7-2 with TRBJ2-7; D may match TRBD1 or TRBD2 (5 bases each). V shed 4 bases and J shed 12 bases, with 19 bases lying between them. Per germline, CDR1 SGHTA and CDR2 FQGNSA. The CDR3 totals 13 residues. The CDR3 sequence is CASSSRRDGSPYF. The CDR3 DNA is TGTGCCAGCAGCTCCCGTCGGGACGGCTCCCCGTACTTC. The complete variable domain, with remaining parts taken from reference TRBV7-2 and TRBJ2-7, reads GAGVSQSPSNKVTEKGKDVELRCDPISGHTALYWYRQSLGQGLEFLIYFQGNSAPDKSGLPSDRFSAERTGGSVSTLTIQRTQQEDSAVYLCASSSRRDGSPYFGPGTRLTVT.

This chain joins TRBV11-2 and TRBJ1-5; 7 positions match TRBD1. CDR1 is SGHAT, CDR2 FQNNGV, per germline. The CDR3 spans 15 residues. The ends lost 3 bases at V and 7 bases at J; junction bases unmatched: 9. The CDR3 region is CASSLNRGGGQPQHF. The DNA for the CDR3 is TGTGCCAGCAGCTTGAATAGAGGGGGCGGCCAGCCCCAGCATTTT.

This chain joins TRBV6-5 and TRBJ2-3; no firm D call. The V end was cut by 2 bases, the J end by 8 bases, with 8 bases between. The CDR3 totals 12 residues. The germline gives CDR1 MNHEY, CDR2 SVGAGI. The CDR3 DNA follows: TGTGCCAGCAGTTACACAGAGAGTACGCAGTATTTT. Translating it yields CASSYTESTQYF.

On this clone itself: Other DNA sequences in the sample encode the same CDR3. The J gene is TRBJ2-3, the V gene TRBV7-9; weak D call: TRBD2 (6 bases). Trimming pared 0 bases from V and 4 bases from J, leaving 8 bases between. CDR1 SEHNR and CDR2 FQNEAQ come from the germline V gene (reference sequence). The CDR3 runs 14 residues. CDR3 amino acids: CASSLAGSADTQYF. The CDR3 DNA is TGTGCCAGCAGCTTAGCCGGGAGCGCAGATACGCAGTATTTT. The whole variable domain, remainder taken from reference TRBV7-9 and TRBJ2-3, is DTGVSQNPRHKITKRGQNVTFRCDPISEHNRLYWYRQTLGQGPEFLTYFQNEAQLEKSRLLSDRFSAERPKGSFSTLEIQRTEQGDSAMYLCASSLAGSADTQYFGPGTRLTVL.

In this sample, this clone turned up once. V and J are TRBV7-6 and TRBJ2-4, with D maybe TRBD1 (5 bases). This CDR3 has 16 amino acids. The V gene lost 4 bases and the J gene lost 1 base, with 14 bases spanning the gap. Germline CDR1 SGHVS, CDR2 FNYEAQ. The CDR3 region has the DNA TGTGCCAGCAGCTCAAGGTTGGGGCTGGCCAAAAACATTCAGTACTTC. The encoded protein is CASSSRLGLAKNIQYF.

The chain recombines TRBV2 with TRBJ2-7, with a weak D call TRBD2 (6 bases). Per germline, CDR1 SNHLY and CDR2 FYNNEI. The CDR3 runs to 15 residues. The ends were cut back, 6 bases at V and 4 bases at J, with 19 bases in the middle. The CDR3 DNA is TGTGCCAGCAGCCCCGGGAGTAGGGGTAGATACGAGCAGTACTTC. Translated, it gives CASSPGSRGRYEQYF.

This clone was found once. The chain carries TRBV18 and TRBJ2-7; D might be TRBD1 (5 bases). Trimming took off 2 bases at V and 5 bases at J, with 16 bases between the two ends. This CDR3 region has 15 residues. The V gene's germline CDR1 is KGHSH and CDR2 LQKENI. CDR3 region: CASSPGARVVNEQYF. In DNA form, the CDR3 reads TGTGCCAGCTCACCAGGGGCGCGTGTGGTCAACGAGCAGTACTTC.

This sequence joins TRBV7-9 and TRBJ2-6; 10 positions match TRBD1. Germline-derived CDR1 and CDR2 are SEHNR and FQNEAQ (reference sequence). With V trimmed by 5 bases and J by 3 bases, 4 bases remained unmatched. The CDR3 is made up of 16 amino acids. DNA of the CDR3: TGTGCCAGCAGCCGGACAGGGGGAGGTGGGGCCAACGTCCTGACTTTC. The encoded protein is CASSRTGGGGANVLTF.

The V and J genes are TRBV9 and TRBJ1-3, with D possibly TRBD1 on 5 matching bases. The CDR3 runs 16 residues. With 0 bases removed from V and 3 bases from J, the gap between germline ends came to 13 bases. Germline CDR1 reads SGDLS; CDR2 reads YYNGEE. CDR3 DNA sequence: TGTGCCAGCAGCGTAGAACCGGGAGGGGATGGAAACACCATATATTTT. Its protein is CASSVEPGGDGNTIYF.

For this clone: This CDR3 is also generated by other DNA sequences in the sample. The CDR3: CASSLGLAGLTDTQYF. CDR3 sequence (DNA): TGTGCCAGCAGCTTGGGGCTAGCGGGGCTCACAGATACGCAGTATTTT. The chain carries TRBV5-6 and TRBJ2-3; 9 nucleotides align to TRBD2. Germline-derived CDR1 and CDR2 are SGHDT and YYEEEE. V was pared by 0 bases and J by 2 bases, with 4 bases of the junction left unmatched. The CDR3 has 16 residues.

The chain employs TRBV28 and TRBJ1-1; maybe TRBD1 (5 bases). The CDR3 length is 14 residues. CDR1 is MDHEN, CDR2 SYDVKM, per germline. With 5 bases removed from V and 10 bases from J, the gap between germline ends came to 20 bases. This CDR3 reads CASSPHGALRGAFF. DNA for the CDR3: TGTGCCAGCAGTCCTCACGGGGCGTTGCGGGGAGCTTTCTTT.

The CDR3 protein is CASSSSPLAGENEQFF. The CDR3 nucleotides are TGTGCCAGCAGCTCCTCCCCACTAGCGGGAGAGAATGAGCAGTTCTTC. This chain uses TRBV7-3 with TRBJ2-1, with TRBD2 matching 11 bases. The trim removed 4 bases at V and 7 bases at J, leaving 9 bases unmatched. CDR3 length: 16 amino acids. Germline loops: CDR1 SGHTA, CDR2 FQGTGA.

The chain carries TRBV7-9 and TRBJ1-6, with unresolved D. CDR3 length: 16 residues. Germline V gives CDR1 SEHNR, CDR2 FQNEAQ (reference sequence). Between the trimmed V and J ends, which lost 5 bases and 9 bases, there was a span of 20 bases. The CDR3 spells CASSDNAGPDISPLHF. CDR3 sequence (DNA): TGTGCCAGCAGCGACAACGCCGGGCCCGATATTTCACCCCTCCACTTT. The whole variable domain, filled in from reference TRBV7-9 and TRBJ1-6, reads DTGVSQNPRHKITKRGQNVTFRCDPISEHNRLYWYRQTLGQGPEFLTYFQNEAQLEKSRLLSDRFSAERPKGSFSTLEIQRTEQGDSAMYLCASSDNAGPDISPLHFGNGTRLTVT.

The V and J genes are TRBV19 and TRBJ2-3; 12 nucleotides line up with TRBD1. The CDR3 runs 16 residues. Per the germline V gene, CDR1 is LNHDA and CDR2 is SQIVND (reference sequence). After removal of 10 bases from V and 1 base from J, the junction contained 9 bases not matched to a gene. This CDR3 reads CATGTGGTAGTDTQYF. CDR3 nucleotide sequence: TGTGCCACCGGGACAGGGGGCACAGCTGGCACAGATACGCAGTATTTT.

The CDR3: CAIRGQSNEKLFF. CDR3 coding DNA: TGTGCCATCAGGGGACAGTCTAATGAAAAACTGTTTTTT. The chain is built from TRBV10-3 and TRBJ1-4; 7 bases align to TRBD1. Trimming removed 6 bases from V and 3 bases from J; junction bases left unmatched: 1. The germline V gene encodes CDR1 ENHRY and CDR2 SYGVKD. There are 13 residues in the CDR3.

The V call is TRBV19, the J call TRBJ1-2; the D gene is possibly TRBD1 (5 bases). This CDR3 has 16 residues. Germline V lookup: CDR1 LNHDA, CDR2 SQIVND (reference sequence). With 7 bases removed from V and 2 bases from J, the gap between germline ends came to 20 bases. CDR3 sequence: CASTYGASPVNYGYTF. CDR3 in DNA: TGTGCCAGTACCTATGGGGCAAGTCCTGTAAACTATGGCTACACCTTC.

This clone has more than one count but fewer than ten. The chain couples TRBV19 to TRBJ1-1, with D uncertain. V lost 8 bases to trimming and J lost 4 bases, with 8 bases between them. The CDR3 consists of 11 residues. CDR1 is LNHDA, CDR2 SQIVND, per germline (reference sequence). The CDR3 DNA is TGTGCCAGTCGAGTCAGCACTGAAGCTTTCTTT. It specifies CASRVSTEAFF. Together with reference TRBV19 and TRBJ1-1, the CDR3 gives the full variable domain: DGGITQSPKYLFRKEGQNVTLSCEQNLNHDAMYWYRQDPGQGLRLIYYSQIVNDFQKGDIAEGYSVSREKKESFPLTVTSAQKNPTAFYLCASRVSTEAFFGQGTRLTVV.

The chain employs TRBV7-9 and TRBJ2-1; 8 bases fit TRBD2. V shed 7 bases and J 7 bases; nucleotides not matched to a gene: 21. The length of the CDR3 is 18 residues. In germline, CDR1 is SEHNR, CDR2 FQNEAQ (reference sequence). The CDR3 nucleotides read TGTGCCAGCACCAAGATGTCCCCCGCGGGAGGTGTAGGAAATGAGCAGTTCTTC. Its protein product is CASTKMSPAGGVGNEQFF.

This chain connects TRBV16 to TRBJ1-1, with D perhaps matching TRBD1 (5 bases). This CDR3 is 15 amino acids long. CDR1 is KGHSY and CDR2 is FQNENV in the germline V gene. Between the trimmed V and J ends, which lost 7 bases and 0 bases, there was a span of 15 bases. The DNA for the CDR3 is TGTGCCAGCAACCTAATATGGGGGATGAACACTGAAGCTTTCTTT. Translating gives CASNLIWGMNTEAFF.

V gene TRBV9 combines with J gene TRBJ1-3; D is unresolved. The V end was cut by 0 bases, the J end by 7 bases, with 11 bases between. The germline V gene has CDR1 SGDLS and CDR2 YYNGEE. The CDR3 runs to 14 residues. This chain's CDR3 is CASSVAPPFNTIYF. DNA for the CDR3: TGTGCCAGCAGCGTAGCCCCACCCTTCAACACCATATATTTT. The full variable domain, in which reference TRBV9 and TRBJ1-3 provide the parts outside the CDR3, is DSGVTQTPKHLITATGQRVTLRCSPRSGDLSVYWYQQSLDQGLQFLIQYYNGEERAKGNILERFSAQQFPDLHSELNLSSLELGDSALYFCASSVAPPFNTIYFGEGSWLTVV.

This chain uses TRBV7-2 with TRBJ1-3, with 10 nucleotides matching TRBD1. Trimming removed 6 bases from V and 6 bases from J; junction bases left unmatched: 5. The germline V gene has CDR1 SGHTA and CDR2 FQGNSA. This CDR3 spans 14 amino acids. This CDR3 is CASRAGTGENTIYF. The CDR3 nucleotides read TGTGCCAGCAGGGCCGGGACAGGGGAAAACACCATATATTTT.

The genes are TRBV27 and TRBJ1-5; 7 nucleotides line up with TRBD1. V lost 2 bases, J lost 0 bases, and 7 bases stayed unmatched. Germline CDR1 and CDR2: MNHEY and SMNVEV (reference sequence). The CDR3 has 17 residues. The CDR3 DNA sequence: TGTGCCAGCAGTTTACTGGCCGGGGACAGTAGCAATCAGCCCCAGCATTTT. Its protein product is CASSLLAGDSSNQPQHF.

The genes are TRBV25-1 and TRBJ2-1; TRBD2 matches at 10 bases. The CDR3 consists of 14 residues. V dropped 8 bases and J dropped 7; count of bases not matched to a gene: 8. Per germline, CDR1 MGHDK and CDR2 SYGVNS. The chain's CDR3 is CASRGSGRVNEQFF. The CDR3 DNA follows: TGTGCCAGCCGGGGCAGCGGGAGGGTTAATGAGCAGTTCTTC.

This clone has a single count. The chain couples TRBV5-1 to TRBJ1-5; D is uncertain. The CDR3 extends over 15 amino acids. Germline CDR1 SGHRS, CDR2 YFSETQ. V was pared by 5 bases and J by 2 bases, with 14 bases between. The CDR3 loop is CASRSDTVGNQPQHF. CDR3 DNA: TGCGCCAGCAGATCGGATACGGTGGGCAATCAGCCCCAGCATTTT.

This sequence joins TRBV5-1 and TRBJ1-2; the D is unclear. In germline, CDR1 is SGHRS, CDR2 YFSETQ. Deletions cut 0 bases from V and 0 bases from J, with 9 bases between. The CDR3 sequence is 15 residues long. CDR3 in DNA: TGCGCCAGCAGCTTGGCTTTTGAAGCTAACTATGGCTACACCTTC. The encoded protein is CASSLAFEANYGYTF.

This clone was seen only once. V usage is TRBV29-1 and J usage is TRBJ1-1; D ambiguous. CDR1 SQVTM and CDR2 ANQGSEA come from the germline V gene. This CDR3 has 13 amino acids. Trimming removed 7 bases from V and 0 bases from J, with 12 bases in between. The CDR3 loop reads CSAGPRLNTEAFF. The DNA of the CDR3 is TGCAGCGCCGGTCCAAGACTGAACACTGAAGCTTTCTTT.

This chain links TRBV19 with TRBJ2-4, with 11 bases lining up with TRBD2. The CDR3 consists of 20 residues. Trimming at V came to 9 bases and at J to 11 bases, leaving 30 bases not matched to a gene. Germline CDR1 LNHDA, CDR2 SQIVND (reference sequence). In DNA form, the CDR3 reads TGTGCCAGCCAACGGCGGGGGATCCTAGCGGGAGGCCCCAGGTACACCCTTCAGTACTTC. Its translation is CASQRRGILAGGPRYTLQYF.